The entry below describes one T cell receptor (beta chain). The CDR3 runs to 14 residues. The trim removed 5 bases at V and 5 bases at J, leaving 7 bases unmatched. The germline V gene encodes CDR1 MNHNS and CDR2 SASEGT. This sample was taken from a study of cytomegalovirus exposure and HLA in healthy donors. Both 60 Vbeta primers and 13 Jbeta primers went into the PCR. Only in-frame clones appear in the TCRdb table, and some are missing; sequencing was by immunoSEQ multiplex PCR. The table has around 190,000 clones, about four fifths seen once. This TCR derives from a female donor in good health and CMV-seronegative. The sequenced sample was PBMCs. V gene TRBV6-1 combines with J gene TRBJ2-7, with 9 bases that match TRBD1. The CDR3 coding sequence is TGTGCCAGCAGTTGGGGACAGGGTCAACACGAGCAGTACTTC. Protein: CASSWGQGQHEQYF.